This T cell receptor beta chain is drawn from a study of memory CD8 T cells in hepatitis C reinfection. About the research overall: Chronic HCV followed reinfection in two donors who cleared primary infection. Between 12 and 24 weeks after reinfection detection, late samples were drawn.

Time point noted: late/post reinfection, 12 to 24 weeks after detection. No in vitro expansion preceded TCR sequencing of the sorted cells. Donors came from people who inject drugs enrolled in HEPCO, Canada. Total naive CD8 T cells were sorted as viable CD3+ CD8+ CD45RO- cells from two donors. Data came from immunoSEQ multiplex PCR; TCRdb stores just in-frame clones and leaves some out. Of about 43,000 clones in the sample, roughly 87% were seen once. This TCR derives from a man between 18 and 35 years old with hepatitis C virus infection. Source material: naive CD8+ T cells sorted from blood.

The CDR3 protein is CASSQDPSGTSGSAWQYF. The CDR3 region has the DNA TGCGCCAGCAGCCAAGACCCCTCAGGGACTAGCGGGAGTGCTTGGCAGTACTTC. The chain combines TRBV4-1 with TRBJ2-7; TRBD2 agrees at 14 bases. The length of the CDR3 is 18 residues. V was pared by 0 bases and J by 9 bases, with 13 bases of the junction left unmatched. Germline V gene sequence: CDR1 MGHRA, CDR2 YSYEKL.